Ten or more counts support the clone carrying this TCR beta chain. Its specificity is not known. The V end lost 6 bases, the J end lost 0 bases, and 17 bases lay between the germline ends. This CDR3 has 16 residues. This sample stems from a study of T-cell reconstitution after alpha-beta-depleted transplantation in children. Unique molecular identifiers were built into the TCRbeta library. TCRdb recomputed calls from the PCR reads with MiXCR, one row per CDR3 protein. This repertoire shows under 850,000 distinct CDR3 sequences, under 15% found once; its top ten account for 0.79%. Study-wide results and caveats: T-cell counts and diversity were attributed mostly to newly produced T cells one year after transplant. Reports say that about two months after transplant, the alpha-beta T cells came out of several hundred graft clones that had expanded. Surviving recipient T cells and intrathymic progenitors accounted for some patients' high TCRbeta diversity at day 60.

This sequence originates from a girl aged 2 to 10 with congenital amegakaryocytic thrombocytopenia, due to receive a stem cell transplant. This chain connects TRBV12-3 or TRBV12-4 to TRBJ1-1; D remains ambiguous. Sequenced material: PBMCs, taken before TCRalphabeta/CD19-depleted stem cell transplant. This CDR3 is CASRLHDTYMNTEAFF. The CDR3 nucleotides are TGTGCCAGCAGACTACACGATACCTATATGAACACTGAAGCTTTCTTT.